Reported below is one T cell receptor beta chain. Its antigen is unknown. Libraries were prepared by immunoSEQ multiplex PCR; TCRdb keeps only in-frame clonotypes and omits some of them. The table includes fewer than 6,000 clones, around 80% detected once. The data originate from a study of somatic mutations in cytotoxic T cells in rheumatoid arthritis. The CDR3 runs to 16 residues. Overall study findings and caveats: Rheumatoid arthritis patients showed CD8+ clonality increasing with age, unlike healthy controls.

This receptor was identified in an adult with rheumatoid arthritis. V gene TRBV21-1 combines with J gene TRBJ1-5. TRBV21-1 constitutes a pseudogene. Sequenced: CD8+ T cells sorted from blood. CDR3 amino acids: CASSKKAGRGNQPQHF. CDR3 coding DNA: TGTGCCAGCAGCAAAAAGGCGGGCCGGGGCAATCAGCCCCAGCATTTT.